This is a list of T cell receptor beta chains from one sample in a study of cytomegalovirus exposure and HLA in healthy donors. Only in-frame clones appear in the TCRdb table, and some are missing; sequencing was by immunoSEQ multiplex PCR. The sample records some 93,000 clones, around three fifths being singletons. Sequencing input: PBMCs. These TCRs come from a boy between 5 and 17 years old in good health and CMV-seropositive. Both conserved end residues are part of each CDR3. Fields, in order: D gene, V gene, clone size, J gene, CDR3 DNA, CDR3 protein. A D gene is named only where the DNA matches it firmly. Clone size, where shown, is once, few, many, or a class for clones that have expanded.

.	TRBV6-1	once	TRBJ1-5	TGTGCCAGCACCACCAGGGTCGTTAGCAATCAGCCCCAGAATTTT	CASTTRVVSNQPQNF
TRBD1	TRBV7-3	once	TRBJ1-1	TGTGCCAGCAGCCACACCCGGGACAGGGAAGCTTTCTTT	CASSHTRDREAFF
.	TRBV5-1	.	TRBJ1-2	TGCGCCAGCAGCGGCGGGGCGTCTAACTATGGCTACACCTTC	CASSGGASNYGYTF
TRBD1	TRBV4-1	.	TRBJ1-5	TGCGCCAGCAGCCGACAGGGCAATCAGCCCCAGCACTTT	CASSRQGNQPQHF
.	TRBV29-1	.	TRBJ1-1	TGCAGCGGTGCACACCGGAACACTGAAGCTTTCTTT	CSGAHRNTEAFF
TRBD2	TRBV2	few	TRBJ2-7	TGTGCCAGCAGTGAAAGAGCTAGCGGGGGGGTTCGGGAGCAGTACTTC	CASSERASGGVREQYF
.	TRBV19	.	TRBJ1-5	TGTGCCAGTAGTACGGGGGTTCCGGGCAATCAGCCCCAGCATTTT	CASSTGVPGNQPQHF
TRBD1	TRBV7-8	.	TRBJ2-7	TGTGCCAGCAGCGCCCGTACAGGGGCCCCCAACGAGCAGTACTTC	CASSARTGAPNEQYF
.	TRBV6-1	.	TRBJ1-5	TGTGCCAGCCGTTTCCACAGAAATAGCAATCAGCCCCAGCATTTT	CASRFHRNSNQPQHF
.	TRBV5-4	once	TRBJ1-1	TGTGCCAGCAGCTTTGGGGGAGCGGGGGTCACTGAAGCTTTCTTT	CASSFGGAGVTEAFF
.	TRBV6-1	.	TRBJ1-4	TGTGCCAGCACGGGGATTCGGGAAAAACTGTTTTTT	CASTGIREKLFF
.	TRBV5-1	few	TRBJ1-5	TGCGCCAGCAGCTTGGCAGGGAGGGATCAGCCCCAGCATTTT	CASSLAGRDQPQHF
TRBD1	TRBV5-6	few	TRBJ2-5	TGTGCCAGCAGCCCAGGGACAGGGGGCTTGATCTTAGCGGGAGAGACCCAGTACTTC	CASSPGTGGLILAGETQYF
.	TRBV6-5	.	TRBJ1-4	TGTGCCAGCAGTCGCGTGGCAGGGACTAATGAAAAACTGTTTTTT	CASSRVAGTNEKLFF
TRBD1	TRBV7-3	.	TRBJ2-6	TGTGCCAGCAGCCCCACGGGACAGTACGTCTCTGGGGCCAACGTCCTGACTTTC	CASSPTGQYVSGANVLTF
.	TRBV30	.	TRBJ1-2	TGTGCCTGGAGCGTCGGCTGGGAGGGCTACACCTTC	CAWSVGWEGYTF
TRBD1	TRBV18	.	TRBJ2-5	TGTGCCAGCTCACTCTCGACAGGGAGAGAGACCCAGTACTTC	CASSLSTGRETQYF
.	TRBV29-1	.	TRBJ1-1	TGCAGCGTTCTGCCAGCTCGCGGGAACACTGAAGCTTTCTTT	CSVLPARGNTEAFF
TRBD2	TRBV25-1	.	TRBJ2-1	TGTGCCAGCAGACACACCGGGACTAGTATGAATGAGCAGTTCTTC	CASRHTGTSMNEQFF
TRBD1	TRBV7-7	.	TRBJ1-4	TGTGCTAGCAGCTCAAGGACAGGGGCTAATGAAAAACTGTTTTTT	CASSSRTGANEKLFF
TRBD1	TRBV28	.	TRBJ2-7	TGTGCCAGCAGTGAGACAGGGAAGACCTACGAGCAGTACTTC	CASSETGKTYEQYF
TRBD1	TRBV9	.	TRBJ1-1	TGTGCCAGCAGCGTTGGGACAGCGAACACTGAAGCTTTCTTT	CASSVGTANTEAFF
.	TRBV7-9	once	TRBJ1-1	TGTGCCAGCAGCTTAGGACTTGGCTCGACCCTGAACACTGAAGCTTTCTTT	CASSLGLGSTLNTEAFF
.	TRBV6-5	.	TRBJ2-1	TGTGCCAGCAACCGAAACCGGGACTTCTACAATGAGCAGTTCTTC	CASNRNRDFYNEQFF
TRBD2	TRBV19	few	TRBJ2-7	TGTGCCAGTAGTAACCAGCGGGGGGGCCGAGAGCAGTACTTC	CASSNQRGGREQYF
.	TRBV5-1	.	TRBJ1-1	TGCGCCAGCAGCTCGGACAGTTTCACTGAAGCTTTCTTT	CASSSDSFTEAFF
.	TRBV4-2	few	TRBJ1-2	TGTGCCAGCAGCCAAGTCTCCACGTCCCGCGGTGGCTACACCTTC	CASSQVSTSRGGYTF
.	TRBV7-2	.	TRBJ2-2	TGTGCCAGCCGATGGGAGTCAAACACCGGGGAGCTGTTTTTT	CASRWESNTGELFF
.	TRBV5-6	.	TRBJ1-5	TGTGCCAGCAGCTTCACTAGGACAGAAGCTGGAAGCAATCAGCCCCAGCATTTT	CASSFTRTEAGSNQPQHF
.	TRBV30	.	TRBJ1-1	TGTGCCTGGATGGGGGGGGCTGGTACTGAAGCTTTCTTT	CAWMGGAGTEAFF
TRBD2	TRBV10-3	.	TRBJ2-7	TGTGCCATGAGTATAGCGGGGGGTGGGGAGCAGTACTTC	CAMSIAGGGEQYF
TRBD1	TRBV2	few	TRBJ1-4	TGTGCCAGCAGGGACAGGCTTGGAAATGAAAAACTGTTTTTT	CASRDRLGNEKLFF
.	TRBV7-8	.	TRBJ1-3	TGTGCCAGCAGCTTAACTACAGGGATCTCCTCTGGAAACACCATATATTTT	CASSLTTGISSGNTIYF
.	TRBV5-1	.	TRBJ2-5	TGCGCCAGCAGCTTCCTCGGGACAAACCAAGAGACCCAGTACTTC	CASSFLGTNQETQYF
.	TRBV18	.	TRBJ1-2	TGTGCCAGCTCACCACGCGGACAGAACTATGGCTACACCTTC	CASSPRGQNYGYTF
.	TRBV5-6	.	TRBJ1-2	TGTGCCAGCTACGACACCCACTATGGCTACACCTTC	CASYDTHYGYTF
TRBD2	TRBV11-2	.	TRBJ2-7	TGTGCCAGCAGCTTAGTACTAGCGGGAGGCTACGAGCAGTACTTC	CASSLVLAGGYEQYF
TRBD2	TRBV4-1	few	TRBJ2-1	TGCGCCAGCAGCCCAACAGCCGGAGCGGGGGGGCAGTACAATGAGCAGTTCTTC	CASSPTAGAGGQYNEQFF
.	TRBV4-1	.	TRBJ1-1	TGCGCCAGCAGCCCCGGGAGAGCCTGTGAAGCTTTCTTT	CASSPGRACEAFF
.	TRBV29-1	few	TRBJ1-1	TGCAGCGCGCGACAGGAGTTTACTGAAGCTTTCTTT	CSARQEFTEAFF
.	TRBV7-9	.	TRBJ2-7	TGTGCCAGCAGCCCATACGTGGGACAGGGAGCGGGGGTCTCCTACGAGCAGTACTTC	CASSPYVGQGAGVSYEQYF
TRBD2	TRBV6-1	.	TRBJ2-1	TGTGCCAGCAGTGAAGAGACTAGCGGCTACGATGAGCAGTTCTTC	CASSEETSGYDEQFF
.	TRBV4-1	.	TRBJ1-6	TGCGCCAGCAGCCAGGACGAAACAGGCTCCTATAATTCACCCCTCCACTTT	CASSQDETGSYNSPLHF
TRBD2	TRBV9	.	TRBJ2-1	TGTGCCAGCAGCGTTTTGGAGACTAGCCTTAATGAGCAGTTCTTC	CASSVLETSLNEQFF
TRBD2	TRBV2	.	TRBJ2-1	TGTGCCAGCAGCGGACTAGCGGGAGAGCAGTTCTTC	CASSGLAGEQFF
TRBD1	TRBV27	.	TRBJ1-2	TGTGCCAGCAGTTTCAGACAGGGGGCGCTTGGCTACACCTTC	CASSFRQGALGYTF
.	TRBV6-5	.	TRBJ1-1	TGTGCCAGCGGTTACGGTAGCCAGGGGACGTTGGCTTTCTTT	CASGYGSQGTLAFF
.	TRBV5-1	.	TRBJ1-2	TGCGCCAGCAGCTTTGGACTGCCGAGGCGGTATGGCTACACCTTC	CASSFGLPRRYGYTF
TRBD1	TRBV6-1	.	TRBJ1-1	TGTGCCAGCAGTGAACTCGGACAGGTAGAAGCTTTCTTT	CASSELGQVEAFF
.	TRBV19	.	TRBJ1-2	TGTGCCAGTAGTATTGCCAGCCTGGCGGGCGGCTACACCTTC	CASSIASLAGGYTF
.	TRBV21-1	.	TRBJ2-1	TGTGCCAGCAGCAAAGAGGCTAGCGGGGTCGCCTACAATGAGCAGTTCTTC	CASSKEASGVAYNEQFF
.	TRBV5-1	few	TRBJ1-1	TGCGCCAGCAGCTACGCGCTGAACACTGAAGCTTTCTTT	CASSYALNTEAFF
TRBD2	TRBV5-4	.	TRBJ2-1	TGTGCCAGCAGCTTGGGAGGGACTAGCGGTAACAATGAGCAGTTCTTC	CASSLGGTSGNNEQFF
TRBD1	TRBV5-4	.	TRBJ2-2	TGTGCCAGCAGCTCTACCGGACAGGGGTTCACCGGGGAGCTGTTTTTT	CASSSTGQGFTGELFF
.	TRBV5-1	few	TRBJ2-7	TGCGCCAGCCGGTTACGGGTTCCCTACGAGCAGTACTTC	CASRLRVPYEQYF
.	TRBV4-3	.	TRBJ2-6	TGCGCCAGCAGCCAAGATACGAGCTCTGGGGCCAACGTCCTGACTTTC	CASSQDTSSGANVLTF
.	TRBV6-5	once	TRBJ1-5	TGTGCCAGCTCTGAGGCCTATAGCAATCAGCCCCAGCATTTT	CASSEAYSNQPQHF